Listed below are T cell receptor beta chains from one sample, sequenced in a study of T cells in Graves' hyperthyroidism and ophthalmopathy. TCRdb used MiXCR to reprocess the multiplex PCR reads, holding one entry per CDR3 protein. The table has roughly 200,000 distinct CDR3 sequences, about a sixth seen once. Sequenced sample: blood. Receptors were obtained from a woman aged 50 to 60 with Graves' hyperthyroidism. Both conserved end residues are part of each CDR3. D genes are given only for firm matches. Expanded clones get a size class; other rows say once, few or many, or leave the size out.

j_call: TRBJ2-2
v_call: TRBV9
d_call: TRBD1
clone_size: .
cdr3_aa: CASARTGLTGELFF
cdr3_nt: TGTGCCAGCGCCCGGACAGGTCTCACCGGGGAGCTGTTTTTT

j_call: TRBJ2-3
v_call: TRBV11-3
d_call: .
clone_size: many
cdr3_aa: CASSLDVSTDTQYF
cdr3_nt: TGTGCCAGCAGCTTAGACGTTAGCACAGATACGCAGTATTTT

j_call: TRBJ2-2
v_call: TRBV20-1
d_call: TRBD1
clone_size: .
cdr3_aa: CSAFTVRGRAGELFF
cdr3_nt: TGCAGCGCCTTCACCGTGAGGGGGCGGGCCGGGGAGCTGTTTTTT

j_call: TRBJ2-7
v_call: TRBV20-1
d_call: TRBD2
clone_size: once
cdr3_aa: CSAREWGSGTIYEQYF
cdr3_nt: TGCAGTGCTAGAGAGTGGGGATCCGGGACTATCTACGAGCAGTACTTC

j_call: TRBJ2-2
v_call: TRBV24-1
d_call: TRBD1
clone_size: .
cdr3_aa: CATSDSGTGPSPYTTGELFF
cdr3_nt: TGTGCCACCAGTGACTCTGGGACAGGGCCTAGCCCTTATACTACCGGGGAGCTGTTTTTT

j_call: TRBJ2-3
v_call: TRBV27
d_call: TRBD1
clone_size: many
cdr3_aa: CASISGTGEGTDTQYF
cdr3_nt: TGTGCCAGCATCTCCGGGACAGGGGAGGGCACAGATACGCAGTATTTT

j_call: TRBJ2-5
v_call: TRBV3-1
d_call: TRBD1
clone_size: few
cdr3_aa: CASSRQTGEETQYF
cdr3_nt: TGTGCCAGCAGCCGACAGACAGGGGAAGAGACCCAGTACTTC

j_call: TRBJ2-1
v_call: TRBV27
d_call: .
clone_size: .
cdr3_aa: CASSPLSGAEQFF
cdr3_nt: TGTGCCAGCAGTCCCCTTAGCGGTGCTGAGCAGTTCTTC

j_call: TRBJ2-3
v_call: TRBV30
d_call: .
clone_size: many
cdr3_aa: CAWTPGLGPDTQYF
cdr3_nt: TGTGCCTGGACCCCCGGTCTCGGCCCAGATACGCAGTATTTT

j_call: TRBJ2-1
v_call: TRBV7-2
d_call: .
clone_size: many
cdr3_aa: CASSLKAPGSLFYNEQFF
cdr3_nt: TGTGCCAGCAGCTTAAAGGCGCCAGGGTCCCTTTTCTACAATGAGCAGTTCTTC

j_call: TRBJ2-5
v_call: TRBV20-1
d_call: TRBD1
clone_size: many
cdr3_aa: CSVGQRETQYF
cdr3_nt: TGCAGCGTGGGACAGCGGGAGACCCAGTACTTC

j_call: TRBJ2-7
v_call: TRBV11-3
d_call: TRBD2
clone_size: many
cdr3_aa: CASSYSPGLAGVPPPYEQYF
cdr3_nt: TGTGCCAGCAGCTACTCTCCGGGACTAGCGGGAGTCCCCCCCCCATACGAGCAGTACTTC

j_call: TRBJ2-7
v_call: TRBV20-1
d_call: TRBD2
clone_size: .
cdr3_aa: CSAPRTSGHNSYEQYF
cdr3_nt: TGCAGTGCTCCTCGGACTAGCGGGCATAATTCCTACGAGCAGTACTTC

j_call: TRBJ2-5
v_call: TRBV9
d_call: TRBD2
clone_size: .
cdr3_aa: CASSVSGRRGETQYF
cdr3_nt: TGTGCCAGCAGCGTTAGCGGGAGGCGGGGAGAGACCCAGTACTTC

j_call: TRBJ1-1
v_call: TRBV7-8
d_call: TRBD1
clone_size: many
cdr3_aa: CASSPLGPGQGNTEAFF
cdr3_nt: TGTGCCAGCAGCCCCCTCGGGCCGGGACAGGGGAACACTGAAGCTTTCTTT

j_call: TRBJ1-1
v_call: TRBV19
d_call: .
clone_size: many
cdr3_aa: CASKHEGYSEAFF
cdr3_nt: TGTGCCAGCAAGCACGAGGGGTATTCTGAAGCTTTCTTT

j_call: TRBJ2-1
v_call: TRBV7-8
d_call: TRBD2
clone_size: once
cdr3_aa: CASSSSRLAVRLNEQFF
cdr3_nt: TGTGCCAGCAGCTCCTCCCGACTAGCGGTTAGACTCAATGAGCAGTTCTTC

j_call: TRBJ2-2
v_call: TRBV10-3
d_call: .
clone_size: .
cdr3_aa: CAISAKQGNTGELFF
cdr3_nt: TGTGCCATCAGTGCCAAACAGGGGAACACCGGGGAGCTGTTTTTT

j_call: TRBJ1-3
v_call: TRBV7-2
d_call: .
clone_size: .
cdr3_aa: CASSLDVYRISGNTIYF
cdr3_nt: TGTGCCAGCAGCTTAGACGTCTACCGAATCTCTGGAAACACCATATATTTT

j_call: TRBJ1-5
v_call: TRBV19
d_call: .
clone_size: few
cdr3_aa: CASMVAQGDQPQHF
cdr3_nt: TGTGCCAGTATGGTGGCACAGGGCGATCAGCCCCAGCATTTT

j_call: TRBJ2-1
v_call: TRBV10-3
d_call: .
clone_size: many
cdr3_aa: CAISELNEQFF
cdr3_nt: TGTGCCATCAGTGAGCTGAATGAGCAGTTCTTC

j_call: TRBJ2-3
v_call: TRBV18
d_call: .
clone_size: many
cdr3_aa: CASSPQAAHTQYF
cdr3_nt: TGTGCCAGCTCACCACAGGCCGCCCATACGCAGTATTTT

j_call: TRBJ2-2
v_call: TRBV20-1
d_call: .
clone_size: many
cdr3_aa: CSASQAANTGELFF
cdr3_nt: TGCAGTGCTTCGCAGGCTGCGAACACCGGGGAGCTGTTTTTT

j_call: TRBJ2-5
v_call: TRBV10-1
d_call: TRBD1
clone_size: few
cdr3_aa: CASSESAGGQETQYF
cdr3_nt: TGCGCCAGCAGTGAGTCGGCAGGGGGACAGGAGACCCAGTACTTC

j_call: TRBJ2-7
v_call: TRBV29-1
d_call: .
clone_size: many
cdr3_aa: CSGGGRPYEQYF
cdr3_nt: TGCAGCGGGGGGGGCAGGCCCTACGAGCAGTACTTC

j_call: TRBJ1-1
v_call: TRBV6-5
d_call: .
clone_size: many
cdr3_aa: CASSYTPTDTLTEAFF
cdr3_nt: TGTGCCAGCAGTTACACCCCTACGGACACTCTCACTGAAGCTTTCTTT

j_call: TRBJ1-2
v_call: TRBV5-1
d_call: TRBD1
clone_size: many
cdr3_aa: CASSFDDREDGYTF
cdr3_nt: TGCGCCAGCAGCTTTGATGACAGGGAAGATGGCTACACCTTC

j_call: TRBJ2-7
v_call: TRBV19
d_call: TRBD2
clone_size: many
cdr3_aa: CASKASGSSYEQYF
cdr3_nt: TGTGCCAGTAAAGCTAGCGGTAGCTCCTACGAGCAGTACTTC

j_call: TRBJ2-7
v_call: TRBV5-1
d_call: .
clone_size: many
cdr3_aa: CASSSSGTETYEQYF
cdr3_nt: TGCGCCAGCAGCTCATCCGGGACTGAAACCTACGAGCAGTACTTC

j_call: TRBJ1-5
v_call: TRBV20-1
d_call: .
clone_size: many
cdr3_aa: CSARPRAPGQPQHF
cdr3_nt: TGCAGTGCTAGACCCCGGGCCCCGGGACAGCCCCAGCATTTT

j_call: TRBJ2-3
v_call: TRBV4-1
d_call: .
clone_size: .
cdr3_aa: CASSQDPPTGSTDTQYF
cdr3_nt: TGCGCCAGCAGCCAAGACCCCCCGACAGGTAGCACAGATACGCAGTATTTT